The 15 T cell receptor beta chains in this list originate from one sample, sequenced in a study of T cells after yellow fever vaccination. TCRdb used MiXCR to reprocess the 5' RACE reads, holding one entry per CDR3 protein. The table records over 120,000 distinct CDR3 sequences, 5% to 7.5% of them present only once. The sequencing here drew on CD4+ T cells sorted from PBMCs, taken 10 days after the yellow fever booster vaccination. These receptors were obtained from a man aged 30 to 45 who received the YFV17D yellow fever vaccine.

This clonotype was picked up many times. V usage is TRBV5-1 and J usage is TRBJ2-5; TRBD2 agrees at 10 bases. Trimming removed 1 base from V and 1 base from J; junction bases left unmatched: 1. This CDR3 contains 15 residues. CDR1 and CDR2 (germline): SGHRS, YFSETQ. The CDR3 reads CASSLTSGTQETQYF. In nucleotides, the CDR3 is TGCGCCAGCAGCTTGACTAGCGGGACCCAAGAGACCCAGTACTTC. Full variable domain (outside the CDR3, taken from reference TRBV5-1 and TRBJ2-5): KAGVTQTPRYLIKTRGQQVTLSCSPISGHRSVSWYQQTPGQGLQFLFEYFSETQRNKGNFPGRFSGRQFSNSRSEMNVSTLELGDSALYLCASSLTSGTQETQYFGPGTRLLVL.

This clonotype was seen at least ten times. The chain is built from TRBV4-3 and TRBJ1-1, with D unclear. Germline lookup yields CDR1 LGHNA and CDR2 YSLEER. The length of the CDR3 is 14 residues. The germline V and J ends were trimmed by 1 base and 5 bases, with 11 bases remaining between them. The CDR3 region is CASSQVLGKTEAFF. The CDR3 region has the DNA TGCGCCAGCAGCCAAGTCCTGGGTAAGACTGAAGCTTTCTTT.

This clonotype was seen repeatedly, ten times or more. This chain links TRBV4-3 with TRBJ1-2; the D is unclear. From germline, CDR1 is LGHNA and CDR2 YSLEER. Trimming removed 0 bases at V and 2 bases at J, with 10 bases between. The CDR3 consists of 15 residues. CDR3 nucleotide sequence: TGCGCCAGCAGCCAAGATGTTCGGGGAAACTATGGCTACACCTTC. This encodes CASSQDVRGNYGYTF.

This clonotype was seen ten or more times. The chain recombines TRBV21-1 with TRBJ2-7; TRBD1, the D gene given by the table, was not confirmed from the DNA. TRBV21-1 is a pseudogene locus. The CDR3 extends over 15 amino acids. The CDR3 reads CASSTQSAGKYEQYF. As DNA, the CDR3 is TGTGCCAGCAGCACGCAGAGCGCCGGCAAGTACGAGCAGTACTTC.

In its sample, this clonotype was seen many times. The chain carries TRBV20-1 and TRBJ2-7; 12 bases agree with TRBD2. V lost 5 bases and J lost 4; bases outside the gene matches: 6. Germline V gene lookup returns CDR1 DFQATT and CDR2 SNEGSKA (reference sequence). This CDR3 comprises 14 residues. CDR3 coding DNA: TGCAGTGCTTCGACTAGCGGGAGAAGGTACGAGCAGTACTTC. It encodes CSASTSGRRYEQYF.

This clonotype came up many times. The genes are TRBV5-6 and TRBJ2-1; a possible D gene is TRBD2 (5 bases). In germline, CDR1 is SGHDT, CDR2 YYEEEE. This CDR3 is built from 14 residues. The V end lost 7 bases, the J end lost 4 bases, and 15 bases lay between the germline ends. The CDR3 loop is CASLQASSYNEQFF. For the CDR3, the DNA is TGTGCCAGCCTCCAGGCTAGCAGTTACAATGAGCAGTTCTTC.

This clonotype was counted many times. The V call is TRBV6-5, the J call TRBJ1-2; a possible D gene is TRBD1 (5 bases). Germline values: CDR1 MNHEY, CDR2 SVGAGI. The ends were cut back, 6 bases at V and 8 bases at J, with 13 bases in the middle. The CDR3 is 12 residues long. The CDR3 DNA reads TGTGCCAGCAGCCAGGGAGCGAGGGGCTACACCTTC. Translation gives CASSQGARGYTF.

Remarks on this clonotype: Just one base apart from a much larger clone, this may be a read error. This rearrangement joins TRBV7-2 to TRBJ2-1; 11 bases align to TRBD2. The CDR3 runs to 15 residues. Germline values: CDR1 SGHTA, CDR2 FQGNSA. The CDR3 sequence: CASRNSGRAGNAQFF. CDR3 DNA: TGTGCCAGCAGGAATAGCGGGAGGGCCGGTAATGCGCAGTTCTTC. The full variable domain, its missing parts supplied by reference TRBV7-2 and TRBJ2-1, is GAGVSQSPSNKVTEKGKDVELRCDPISGHTALYWYRQSLGQGLEFLIYFQGNSAPDKSGLPSDRFSAERTGGSVSTLTIQRTQQEDSAVYLCASRNSGRAGNAQFFGPGTRLTVL.

Ten or more counts support this clonotype. This rearrangement joins TRBV20-1 to TRBJ2-7; D remains ambiguous. CDR1 is DFQATT, CDR2 SNEGSKA, per germline (reference sequence). Trimming removed 2 bases from V and 2 bases from J, with 7 bases in between. CDR3 size: 12 residues. For the CDR3, the DNA is TGCAGTGCTAGACAGGCAACCTACGAGCAGTACTTC. It translates to CSARQATYEQYF.

This clonotype occurred a few times. The V gene is TRBV30, the J gene TRBJ1-6, with D tentatively TRBD1 (5 bases). Trimming took 1 base from V and 5 from J, leaving 9 bases between them. CDR1 and CDR2 (germline): GTSNPN, SVGIG (reference sequence). This CDR3 has 14 amino acids. The CDR3 sequence: CAWSGTGNNSPLHF. The CDR3 DNA reads as TGTGCCTGGAGTGGAACAGGCAATAATTCACCCCTCCACTTT.

In its sample, this clonotype was seen many times. The V call is TRBV5-1, the J call TRBJ2-3, with 8 bases identical to TRBD2. Germline values: CDR1 SGHRS, CDR2 YFSETQ. This CDR3 is 14 amino acids long. V was clipped by 7 bases and J by 7 bases; unmatched bases: 11. CDR3 nucleotide sequence: TGCGCCAGCCCCCGCAGCGGGAGCCATCATACGCAGTATTTT. This encodes CASPRSGSHHTQYF.

This clonotype was observed many times. The rearrangement links TRBV29-1 to TRBJ2-3; D possibly matches TRBD1 or TRBD2 (5 bases each). Trimming shortened V by 8 bases and J by 1 base, and 19 bases separated the two germline ends. This CDR3 has 15 residues. Germline V gene sequence: CDR1 SQVTM, CDR2 ANQGSEA. This chain's CDR3 is CSTLLRGAGTDTQYF. The DNA for the CDR3 is TGCAGCACTCTCTTGCGAGGGGCGGGCACAGATACGCAGTATTTT.

This clonotype was picked up many times. The gene calls are TRBV11-2 and TRBJ1-2; D is ambiguous. This CDR3 comprises 13 residues. Trimming left V 3 bases short and J 2 bases short, with 7 bases between. The V gene's germline CDR1 is SGHAT and CDR2 FQNNGV. CDR3 region: CASSLDRNYGYTF. The CDR3 nucleotides are TGTGCCAGCAGCTTGGATAGGAACTATGGCTACACCTTC.

This clonotype was counted at least ten times. The CDR3 DNA is TGTGCCAGCAGTGAATCGGGGGATGAGCAGTTCTTC. Translating gives CASSESGDEQFF. This chain connects TRBV2 to TRBJ2-1, with D possibly TRBD2 on 6 matching bases. The CDR3 sequence is 12 residues long. Germline V gene data show CDR1 as SNHLY and CDR2 as FYNNEI. Deletions cut 2 bases from V and 8 bases from J, with 7 bases between.

This clonotype was seen only a few times. A read error is possible here, since a much larger clone lies one base away. The V gene is TRBV15, the J gene TRBJ1-5; weak D call: TRBD1 (5 bases). Germline V gene lookup returns CDR1 LNHNV and CDR2 YYDKDF (reference sequence). The CDR3 is 13 amino acids. CDR3 in DNA: TGTGCCACCAGCATATCACAGGTCCAGCACCAGCATTTT. Protein product: CATSISQVQHQHF. Based on the CDR3 plus reference TRBV15 and TRBJ1-5, the full variable domain is DAMVIQNPRYQVTQFGKPVTLSCSQTLNHNVMYWYQQKSSQAPKLLFHYYDKDFNNEADTPDNFQSRRPNTSFCFLDIRSPGLGDTAMYLCATSISQVQHQHFGDGTRLSIL.